These 7 T cell receptor beta chains were all obtained from the same sample, sequenced in a study of T-cell reconstitution after alpha-beta-depleted transplantation in children. Unique molecular identifiers were incorporated during preparation of the TCRbeta library. TCRdb redid the calling of the PCR reads with MiXCR, one entry per CDR3 protein. The table includes about 540,000 distinct CDR3 sequences, about 17% detected once. The sample in question was PBMCs from the stem cell graft donor, obtained from the stem cell graft. Source of these receptors: a human donor who donated a stem cell graft to a child with acute lymphoblastic leukemia.

This clonotype was recorded a few times. The chain carries TRBV29-1 and TRBJ1-2; D perhaps matches TRBD1 (6 bases). CDR1 SQVTM and CDR2 ANQGSEA come from the germline V gene. This CDR3 is 12 amino acids long. V lost 5 bases and J 7 bases, leaving 14 bases between the germline ends. The CDR3 reads CSVFGNRAGYTF. CDR3 coding DNA: TGCAGCGTTTTTGGTAACAGGGCTGGCTACACCTTC.

This clonotype was counted between two and nine times. The CDR3 region has the DNA TGTGCCAGCAGTTCAGACTTATATGAGCAGTTCTTC. Protein: CASSSDLYEQFF. This chain connects TRBV27 to TRBJ2-1; D is unresolved. The V end was cut by 4 bases, the J end by 8 bases, with 9 bases between. The CDR3 is 12 amino acids. Germline lookup yields CDR1 MNHEY and CDR2 SMNVEV (reference sequence).

This clonotype was found a few times. This sequence joins TRBV27 and TRBJ2-5; 12 bases match TRBD2. The CDR3 has 18 residues. Germline V gene sequence: CDR1 MNHEY, CDR2 SMNVEV (reference sequence). Trimming cost V 6 bases and J 2 bases; bases outside gene matches: 13. The CDR3 sequence is CASSRMSSGRGGQETQYF. The CDR3 bases are TGTGCCAGCAGCCGTATGTCTAGCGGGAGGGGAGGGCAAGAGACCCAGTACTTC.

This clonotype was found a few times. The chain joins TRBV12-3 or TRBV12-4 to TRBJ2-2, with D perhaps being TRBD1 or TRBD2 (5 bases each). V was shortened by 6 bases and J by 3 bases, with 14 bases between the two germline ends. This CDR3 contains 15 residues. The CDR3 DNA reads TGTGCCAGCAGGGGTGGGACGCGGGACACCGGGGAGCTGTTTTTT. It yields the protein CASRGGTRDTGELFF.

The gene calls are TRBV4-1 and TRBJ2-7, with a tentative D call TRBD1 (6 bases). The CDR3 is 15 residues long. Germline loops: CDR1 MGHRA, CDR2 YSYEKL. The germline V and J ends were trimmed by 7 bases and 2 bases, with 18 bases remaining between them. CDR3 DNA sequence: TGCGCCAGCACCTCCGGGCAGGGGCAGACCTACGAGCAGTACTTC. Translated, it gives CASTSGQGQTYEQYF.

This clonotype showed up just a few times. DNA of the CDR3: TGTGCCAGCTCGCTCCCGGGAGAGCCCCAGCATTTT. It encodes CASSLPGEPQHF. The chain has TRBV6-2 or TRBV6-3 and TRBJ1-5; D unresolved. The V gene lost 8 bases and the J gene lost 8 bases, with 13 bases spanning the gap. The CDR3 spans 12 residues. In germline, CDR1 is MNHEY, CDR2 SVGEGT.

This clonotype occurred a few times. The rearrangement links TRBV5-1 to TRBJ2-1, with 8 bases lining up with TRBD2. Trimming at V came to 6 bases and at J to 2 bases, leaving 10 bases not matched to a gene. The CDR3 covers 16 residues. Germline-derived CDR1 and CDR2 are SGHRS and YFSETQ. CDR3 nucleotide sequence: TGCGCCAGCACTGCAACCGGCGGGAGGCCCTACAATGAGCAGTTCTTC. Protein sequence: CASTATGGRPYNEQFF.